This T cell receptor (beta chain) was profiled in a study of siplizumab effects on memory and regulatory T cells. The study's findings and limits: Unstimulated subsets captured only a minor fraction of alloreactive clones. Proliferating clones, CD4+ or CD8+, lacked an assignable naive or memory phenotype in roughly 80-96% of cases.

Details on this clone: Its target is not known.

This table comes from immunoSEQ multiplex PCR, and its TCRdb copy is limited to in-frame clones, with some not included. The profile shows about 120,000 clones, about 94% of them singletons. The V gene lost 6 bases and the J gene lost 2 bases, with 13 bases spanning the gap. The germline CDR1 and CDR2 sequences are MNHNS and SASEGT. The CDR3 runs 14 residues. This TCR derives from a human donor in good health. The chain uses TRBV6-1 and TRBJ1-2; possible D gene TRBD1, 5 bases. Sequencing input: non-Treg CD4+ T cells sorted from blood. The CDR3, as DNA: TGTGCCAGCAGAGTAGCAGGGTGGAACTATGGCTACACCTTC. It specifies CASRVAGWNYGYTF.